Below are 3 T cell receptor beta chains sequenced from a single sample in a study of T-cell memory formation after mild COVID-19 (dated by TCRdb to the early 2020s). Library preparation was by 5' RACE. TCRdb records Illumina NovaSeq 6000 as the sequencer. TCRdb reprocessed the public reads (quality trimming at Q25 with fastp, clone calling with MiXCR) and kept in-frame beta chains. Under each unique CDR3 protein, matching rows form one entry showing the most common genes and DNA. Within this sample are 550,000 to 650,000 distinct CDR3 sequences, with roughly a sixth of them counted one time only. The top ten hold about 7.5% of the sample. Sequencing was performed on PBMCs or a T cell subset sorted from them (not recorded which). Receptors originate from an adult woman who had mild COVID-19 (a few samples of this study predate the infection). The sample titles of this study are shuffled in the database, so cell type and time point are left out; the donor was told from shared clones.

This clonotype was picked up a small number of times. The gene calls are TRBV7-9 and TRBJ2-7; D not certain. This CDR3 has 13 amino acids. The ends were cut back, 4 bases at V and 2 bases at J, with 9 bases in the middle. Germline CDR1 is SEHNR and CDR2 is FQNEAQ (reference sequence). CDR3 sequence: CASSYLEPYEQYF. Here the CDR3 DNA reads TGTGCCAGCAGCTACTTGGAGCCCTACGAGCAGTACTTC.

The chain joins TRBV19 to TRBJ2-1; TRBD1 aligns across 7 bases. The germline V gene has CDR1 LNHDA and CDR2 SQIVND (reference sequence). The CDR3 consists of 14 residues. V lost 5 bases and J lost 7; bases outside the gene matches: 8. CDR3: CASSSLDRVNEQFF. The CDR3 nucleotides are TGTGCCAGTAGTTCACTCGACAGGGTAAATGAGCAGTTCTTC.

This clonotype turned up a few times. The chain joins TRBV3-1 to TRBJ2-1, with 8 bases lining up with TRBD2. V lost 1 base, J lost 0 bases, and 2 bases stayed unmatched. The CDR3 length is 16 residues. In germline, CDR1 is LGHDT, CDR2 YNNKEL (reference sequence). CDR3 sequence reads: CASSQAGGSSYNEQFF. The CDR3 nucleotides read TGTGCCAGCAGCCAAGCGGGGGGGAGCTCCTACAATGAGCAGTTCTTC.